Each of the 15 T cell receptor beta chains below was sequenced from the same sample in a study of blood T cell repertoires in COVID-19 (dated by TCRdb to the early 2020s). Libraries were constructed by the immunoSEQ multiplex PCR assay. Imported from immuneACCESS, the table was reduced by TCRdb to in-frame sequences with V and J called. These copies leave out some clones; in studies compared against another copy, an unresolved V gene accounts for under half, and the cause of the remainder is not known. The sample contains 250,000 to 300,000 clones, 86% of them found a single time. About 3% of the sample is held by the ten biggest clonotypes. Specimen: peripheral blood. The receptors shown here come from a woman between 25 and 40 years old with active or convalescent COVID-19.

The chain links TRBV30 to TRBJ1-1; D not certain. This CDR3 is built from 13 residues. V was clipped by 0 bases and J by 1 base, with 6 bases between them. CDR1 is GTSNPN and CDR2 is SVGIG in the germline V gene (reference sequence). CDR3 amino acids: CAWSVRGNTEAFF. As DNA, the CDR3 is TGTGCCTGGAGTGTCCGAGGGAACACTGAAGCTTTCTTT.

DNA of the CDR3: TGTGCCAGCAAGGCACAGGGTGGCTATGGCTACACCTTC. Translation: CASKAQGGYGYTF. The chain uses TRBV6-5 and TRBJ1-2; tentatively, D is TRBD1 (6 bases). The germline gives CDR1 MNHEY, CDR2 SVGAGI. The CDR3 totals 13 residues. V gave up 7 bases and J gave up 4 bases, with 13 bases separating them.

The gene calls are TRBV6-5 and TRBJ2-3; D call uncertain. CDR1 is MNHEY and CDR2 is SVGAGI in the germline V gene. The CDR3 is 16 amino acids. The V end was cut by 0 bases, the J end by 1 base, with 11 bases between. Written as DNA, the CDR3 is TGTGCCAGCAGTTACTCCGGTCACGAAGGCACAGATACGCAGTATTTT. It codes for CASSYSGHEGTDTQYF.

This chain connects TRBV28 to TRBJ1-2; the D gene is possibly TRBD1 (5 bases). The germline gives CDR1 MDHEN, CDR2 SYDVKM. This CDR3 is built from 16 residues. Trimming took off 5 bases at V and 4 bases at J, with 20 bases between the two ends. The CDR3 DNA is TGTGCCAGCAGTGGCCCTCGGGCAGGGCAAGCCTATGGCTACACCTTC. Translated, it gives CASSGPRAGQAYGYTF.

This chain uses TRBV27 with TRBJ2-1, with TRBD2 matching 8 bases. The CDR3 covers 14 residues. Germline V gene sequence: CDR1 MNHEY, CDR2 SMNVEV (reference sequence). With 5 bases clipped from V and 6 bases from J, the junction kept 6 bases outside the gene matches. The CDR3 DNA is TGTGCCAGCAGTGTAAGACGGGGGGGCAATGAGCAGTTCTTC. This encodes CASSVRRGGNEQFF.

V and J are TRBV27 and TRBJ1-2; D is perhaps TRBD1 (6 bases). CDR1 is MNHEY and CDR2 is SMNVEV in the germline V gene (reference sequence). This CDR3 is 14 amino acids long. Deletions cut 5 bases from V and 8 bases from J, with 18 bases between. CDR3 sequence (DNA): TGTGCCAGCAGTGCCTCACAGGGTTGGGGCGGCTACACCTTC. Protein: CASSASQGWGGYTF.

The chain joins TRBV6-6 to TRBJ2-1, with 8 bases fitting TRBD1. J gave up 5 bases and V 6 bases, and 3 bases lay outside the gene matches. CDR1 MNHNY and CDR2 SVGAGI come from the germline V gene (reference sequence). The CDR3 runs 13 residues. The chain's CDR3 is CASSGQGNNEQFF. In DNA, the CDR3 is TGTGCCAGCAGCGGACAGGGAAACAATGAGCAGTTCTTC.

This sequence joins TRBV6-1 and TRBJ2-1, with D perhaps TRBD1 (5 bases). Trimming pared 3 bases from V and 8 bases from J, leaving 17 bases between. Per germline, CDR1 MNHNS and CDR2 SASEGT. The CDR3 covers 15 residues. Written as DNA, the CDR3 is TGTGCCAGCAGTGACGGCAGGGATTCGTCGGATGAGCAGTTCTTC. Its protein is CASSDGRDSSDEQFF.

CDR3 sequence: CASVRDRDIRGETQYF. For the CDR3, the DNA is TGTGCCAGCGTCCGGGACAGGGACATAAGAGGAGAGACCCAGTACTTC. The V gene is TRBV7-3, the J gene TRBJ2-5; 9 positions agree with TRBD1. CDR3 length equals 16 residues. The germline V gene encodes CDR1 SGHTA and CDR2 FQGTGA. The ends lost 8 bases at V and 4 bases at J; junction bases unmatched: 14.

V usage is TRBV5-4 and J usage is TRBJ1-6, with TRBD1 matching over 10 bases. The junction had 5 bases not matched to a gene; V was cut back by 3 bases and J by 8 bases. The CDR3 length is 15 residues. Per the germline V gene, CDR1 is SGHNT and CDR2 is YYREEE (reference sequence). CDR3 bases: TGTGCCAGCAGCTCACTGACAGGGGGCGATTCACCCCTCCACTTT. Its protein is CASSSLTGGDSPLHF.

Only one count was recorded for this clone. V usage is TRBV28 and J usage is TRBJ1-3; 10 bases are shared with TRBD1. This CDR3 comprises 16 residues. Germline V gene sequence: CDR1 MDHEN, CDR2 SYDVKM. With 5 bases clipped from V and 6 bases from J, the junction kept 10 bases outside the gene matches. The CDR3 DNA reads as TGTGCCAGCAGTACCCCTGCGACAGGGGGCGAAAACACCATATATTTT. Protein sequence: CASSTPATGGENTIYF.

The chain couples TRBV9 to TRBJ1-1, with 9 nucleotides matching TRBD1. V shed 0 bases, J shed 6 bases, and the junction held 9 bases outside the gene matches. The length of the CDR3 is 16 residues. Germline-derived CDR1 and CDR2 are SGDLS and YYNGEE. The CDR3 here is CASSVVGQGLCPEAFF. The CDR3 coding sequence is TGTGCCAGCAGCGTAGTGGGACAGGGCCTCTGCCCTGAAGCTTTCTTT.

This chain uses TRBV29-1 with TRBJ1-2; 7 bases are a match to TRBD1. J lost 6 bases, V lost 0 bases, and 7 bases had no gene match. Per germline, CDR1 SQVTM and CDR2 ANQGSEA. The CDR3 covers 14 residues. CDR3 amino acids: CSVEDRDRSNGYTF. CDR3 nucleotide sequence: TGCAGCGTTGAAGATCGGGACAGAAGCAATGGCTACACCTTC.

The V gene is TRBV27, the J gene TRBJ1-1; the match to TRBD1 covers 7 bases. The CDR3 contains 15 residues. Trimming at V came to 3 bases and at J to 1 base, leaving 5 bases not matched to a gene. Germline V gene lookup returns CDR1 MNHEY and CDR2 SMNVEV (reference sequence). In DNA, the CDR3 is TGTGCCAGCAGTTTCGACAGGGTTGGGAACACTGAAGCTTTCTTT. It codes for CASSFDRVGNTEAFF.

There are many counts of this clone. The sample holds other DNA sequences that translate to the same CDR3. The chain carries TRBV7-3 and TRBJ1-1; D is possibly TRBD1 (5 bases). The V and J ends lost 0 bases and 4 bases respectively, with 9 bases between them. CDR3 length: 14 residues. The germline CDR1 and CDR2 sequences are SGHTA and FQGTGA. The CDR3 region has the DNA TGTGCCAGCAGCTTAACGGGGGGAGGCACTGAAGCTTTCTTT. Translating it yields CASSLTGGGTEAFF.